The sample holds many counts of the clone carrying this T cell receptor (beta chain). Its antigen is undetermined. PBMCs numbering at least 7 million were isolated per sample. The data were obtained in a study of blood T cells in healthy people across ages. Study-level findings and limits: Diversity estimates drawn from one million T cells were deemed underestimates. Both naive CD4+ cell counts and diversity were greater in long-lived donors than in aged donors.

This CDR3 comprises 14 residues. Trimming pared 0 bases from V and 0 bases from J, leaving 6 bases between. Germline CDR1 reads MNHEY; CDR2 reads SMNVEV (reference sequence). The second PCR ran roughly 6 to 11 cycles with a sample-barcoded 5' primer and J-beta primers. Via MiXCR, TCRdb re-called the 5' RACE reads, giving one row per CDR3 protein. The table records some 1.7 million distinct CDR3 sequences, roughly 30% of them present only once. The V and J genes are TRBV27 and TRBJ2-7; D remains ambiguous. Sequencing was carried out using blood. This TCR came from a woman aged 25 to 39 in good health. The CDR3 coding sequence is TGTGCCAGCAGTTTATCCGTCGGCTCCTACGAGCAGTACTTC. It yields the protein CASSLSVGSYEQYF.